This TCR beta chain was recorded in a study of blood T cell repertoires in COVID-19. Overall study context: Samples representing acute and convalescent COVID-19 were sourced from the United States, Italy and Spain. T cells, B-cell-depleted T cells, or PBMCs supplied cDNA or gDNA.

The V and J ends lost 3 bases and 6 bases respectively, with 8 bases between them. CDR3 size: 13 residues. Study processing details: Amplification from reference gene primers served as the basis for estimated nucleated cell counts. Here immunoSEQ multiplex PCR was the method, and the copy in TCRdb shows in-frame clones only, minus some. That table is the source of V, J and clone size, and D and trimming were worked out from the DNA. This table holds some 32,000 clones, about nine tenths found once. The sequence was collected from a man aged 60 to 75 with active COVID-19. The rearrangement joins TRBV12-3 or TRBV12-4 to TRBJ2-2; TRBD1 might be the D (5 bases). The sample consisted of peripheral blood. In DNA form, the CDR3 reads TGTGCCAGCAGTTTGGCAGGGCCCGGGGAGCTGTTTTTT. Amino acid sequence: CASSLAGPGELFF.